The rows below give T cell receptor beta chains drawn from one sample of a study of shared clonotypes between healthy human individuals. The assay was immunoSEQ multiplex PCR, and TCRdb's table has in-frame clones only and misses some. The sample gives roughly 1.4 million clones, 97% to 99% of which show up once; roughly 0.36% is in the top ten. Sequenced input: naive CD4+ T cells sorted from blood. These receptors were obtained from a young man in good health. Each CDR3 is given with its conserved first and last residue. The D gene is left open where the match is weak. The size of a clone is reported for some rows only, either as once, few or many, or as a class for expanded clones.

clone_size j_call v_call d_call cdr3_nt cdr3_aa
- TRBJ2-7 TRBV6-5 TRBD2 TGTGCCAGCAGTTACGGGACTAGCGGGAGAGGGGAGCAGTACTTC CASSYGTSGRGEQYF
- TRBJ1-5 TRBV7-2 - TGTGCCAGCAGCTCCAGGGTCGGTCAGCCCCAGCATTTT CASSSRVGQPQHF
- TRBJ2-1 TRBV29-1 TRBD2 TGCAGCGCCCAGGGGGGACTAGCGACATACAATGAGCAGTTCTTC CSAQGGLATYNEQFF
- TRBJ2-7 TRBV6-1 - TGTGCCAGCAGTGAACCGCAATACGAGCAGTACTTC CASSEPQYEQYF
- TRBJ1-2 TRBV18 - TGTGCCAGCTCACCACTGGGGGGGTCAGACTATGGCTACACCTTC CASSPLGGSDYGYTF
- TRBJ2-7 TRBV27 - TGTGCCAGCAGTTTGTCGGCTAAGTACTACGAGCAGTACTTC CASSLSAKYYEQYF
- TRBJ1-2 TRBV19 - TGTGCCAGCCGTTCATCGGAGAGTAACTATGGCTACACCTTC CASRSSESNYGYTF
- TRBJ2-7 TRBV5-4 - TGTGCCAGCAGCTTGGGGGGACGCGAGGCGACGAACTTC CASSLGGREATNF
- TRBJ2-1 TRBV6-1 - TGTGCCAGCAGTGAAAAATGGATTGAGCAGTTCTTC CASSEKWIEQFF
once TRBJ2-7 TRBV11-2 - TGTGCCAGCAGGGGGGCAGGGAGCTACGAGCAGTACTTC CASRGAGSYEQYF
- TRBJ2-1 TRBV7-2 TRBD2 TGTGCCAGCAGCTTAGTCGCGGGAGGGCCTAGCGATGAGCAGTTCTTC CASSLVAGGPSDEQFF
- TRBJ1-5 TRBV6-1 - TGTGCCAGCAGTGAAGCCGAACAGGTTCTCAATCAGCCCCAGCATTTT CASSEAEQVLNQPQHF
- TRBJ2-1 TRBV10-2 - TGCGCCAGCAGTGAGATTCCGAGGAATACCTACAATGAGCAGTTCTTC CASSEIPRNTYNEQFF
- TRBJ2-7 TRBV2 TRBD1 TGTGCCACCGGGACAGCCAGTCGGTACGAGCAGTACTTC CATGTASRYEQYF
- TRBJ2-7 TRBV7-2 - TGTGCCAGCAGCCACACCCCGGGACGACTCTACGAGCAGTACTTC CASSHTPGRLYEQYF
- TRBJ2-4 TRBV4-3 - TGCGCCAGCAGCCCGAGCCCCTTGCTAAGTCTGGACATTCAGTACTTC CASSPSPLLSLDIQYF
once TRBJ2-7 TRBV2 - TGTGCCAGCAGTGACCAGGGGACGGCCGAGCAGTACTTC CASSDQGTAEQYF
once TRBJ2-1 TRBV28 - TGTGCCAGCAGTTTAGGCGGAAGCTCCTACAATGAGCAGTTCTTC CASSLGGSSYNEQFF
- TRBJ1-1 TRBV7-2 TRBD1 TGTGCCAGCACCCCTGTCCTGTTCTTCCGGGACAGGGAGACTGAAGCTTTCTTT CASTPVLFFRDRETEAFF
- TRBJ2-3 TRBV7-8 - TGTGCCAGCAGCTTAGCAGAGAGCCTGATACGCACAGATACGCAGTATTTT CASSLAESLIRTDTQYF
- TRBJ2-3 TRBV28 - TGTGCCAGCAGTCCGACAAGAATCAGCACAGATACGCAGTATTTT CASSPTRISTDTQYF
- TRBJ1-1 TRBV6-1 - TGTGCCAGCAGTGGGACAATGAACACTGAAGCTTTCTTT CASSGTMNTEAFF
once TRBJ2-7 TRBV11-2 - TGTGCCAGCAGCTTAGACGGGCTGGATCCCTACGAGCAGTACTTC CASSLDGLDPYEQYF
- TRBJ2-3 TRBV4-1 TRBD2 TGCGCCAGCAGCCAAGAGTGGGCGGGAGGGCCAACAGATACGCAGTATTTT CASSQEWAGGPTDTQYF
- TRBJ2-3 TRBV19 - TGTGCCAGTAGTCCACGGACCAGGGGACCAGATACGCAGTATTTT CASSPRTRGPDTQYF
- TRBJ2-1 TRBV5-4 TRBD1 TGTGCCAGCACGGACAGGGGTCGGGGCGTAAGCTCCTACAATGAGCAGTTCTTC CASTDRGRGVSSYNEQFF
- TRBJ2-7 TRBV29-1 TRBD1 TGCAGCGTTGGGGGACAGGCCGTCTTGGAGCAGTACTTC CSVGGQAVLEQYF
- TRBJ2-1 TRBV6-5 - TGTGCCAGCGGAAACGGTGGGGCGTTATACAATGAGCAGTTCTTC CASGNGGALYNEQFF
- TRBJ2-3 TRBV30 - TGTGCCTGGAGGATGTGGGCATCAGATACGCAGTATTTT CAWRMWASDTQYF
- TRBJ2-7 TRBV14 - TGTGCCAGCAGGAAGGCACCAGGGTCGGAGCAGTACTTC CASRKAPGSEQYF
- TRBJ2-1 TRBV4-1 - TGCGCCAGCAGCCAAGTGGGACTGCACAACAATGAGCAGTTCTTC CASSQVGLHNNEQFF
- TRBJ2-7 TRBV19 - TGTGCCAGTAGTATAGGGCGAGACAGCGTCCTTCCCTACGAGCAGTACTTC CASSIGRDSVLPYEQYF
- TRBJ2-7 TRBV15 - TGTGCCACCAGCATCTACGTAGCCTCTAGGTACGAGCAGTACTTC CATSIYVASRYEQYF
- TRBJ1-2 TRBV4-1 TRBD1 TGCGCCAGCAGCCCACTGATGCTCCGGGACAGGGGAGGGGATGGCTACACCTTC CASSPLMLRDRGGDGYTF
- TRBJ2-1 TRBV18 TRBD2 TGTGCCAGCTCACCGGGACTAGACAATGAGCAGTTCTTC CASSPGLDNEQFF
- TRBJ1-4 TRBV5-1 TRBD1 TGCGCCAGCAGCTGGTCTAGGGACAGCGAAAAACTGTTTTTT CASSWSRDSEKLFF
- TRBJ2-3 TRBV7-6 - TGTGCCAGCAGCCTGGTACAGGCAAATAGTCCAGATACGCAGTATTTT CASSLVQANSPDTQYF
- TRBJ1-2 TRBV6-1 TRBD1 TGTGCCAGCAGAGGGACAGGGGGCTATGGCTACACCTTC CASRGTGGYGYTF
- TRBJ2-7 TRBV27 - TGTGCCAGCAGTTTATACGGGATAGGGTCTTACGAGCAGTACTTC CASSLYGIGSYEQYF
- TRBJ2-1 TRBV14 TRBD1 TGTGCCAGCAGCCCCCCCGCAGGGGGCGGTGAGCAGTTCTTC CASSPPAGGGEQFF
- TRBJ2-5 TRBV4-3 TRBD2 TGCGCCAGCAGCCAAGAGCTTGGGACTAGCGGGAAAGAGACCCAGTACTTC CASSQELGTSGKETQYF